Included here is one T cell receptor beta chain sequence, with context. This entry belongs to a study of blood T cell repertoires in COVID-19. Overall study context: Spain, Italy and the United States supplied samples that represented acute and convalescent COVID-19. T cells, B-cell-depleted T cells, or PBMCs provided the cDNA or gDNA that served as material.

Per the study methods: Amplification of reference gene primers provided the estimated nucleated cell counts. The protocol was immunoSEQ multiplex PCR, while the TCRdb copy is restricted to in-frame clones and leaves out a portion. That table furnishes V, J and clone size, whereas the DNA furnished D and trimming. Found here are 200,000 to 300,000 clones, 65% to 90% of them singletons; the top ten hold about 2.1%. Sequencing input: peripheral blood. The receptor comes from a man aged 25-40 years with active or convalescent COVID-19.

This chain's CDR3 is CASSVGGTGSEQYF. The CDR3 DNA follows: TGTGCCAGCAGCGTAGGAGGGACAGGGAGCGAGCAGTACTTC. The genes are TRBV9 and TRBJ2-7, with TRBD1 matching 9 bases. CDR1 is SGDLS and CDR2 is YYNGEE in the germline V gene. Trimming at V came to 0 bases and at J to 6 bases, leaving 4 bases not matched to a gene. This CDR3 region has 14 residues.